This T cell receptor (beta chain) was sequenced for a study of blood T cell repertoires in COVID-19. At the level of the study: Sources were T cells, B-cell-depleted T cells, or PBMCs; the material itself was cDNA or gDNA.

The CDR3 has 16 amino acids. The V and J ends lost 6 bases and 5 bases respectively, with 19 bases between them. From germline, CDR1 is MNHNY and CDR2 SVGAGI (reference sequence). Only in-frame clones appear in the TCRdb table, and some are missing; sequencing was by immunoSEQ multiplex PCR. The profile shows over 300,000 clones, about nine tenths of them singletons. The sequence came from a woman aged 40 to 50 who had recovered from COVID-19. The specimen was PBMCs or T cells enriched from blood (not recorded which). The rearrangement joins TRBV6-6 to TRBJ2-2; D is possibly TRBD2 (6 bases). The chain's CDR3 is CASSSLTGTQTGELFF. Written as DNA, the CDR3 is TGTGCCAGCAGCTCCTTAACCGGGACTCAAACCGGGGAGCTGTTTTTT.